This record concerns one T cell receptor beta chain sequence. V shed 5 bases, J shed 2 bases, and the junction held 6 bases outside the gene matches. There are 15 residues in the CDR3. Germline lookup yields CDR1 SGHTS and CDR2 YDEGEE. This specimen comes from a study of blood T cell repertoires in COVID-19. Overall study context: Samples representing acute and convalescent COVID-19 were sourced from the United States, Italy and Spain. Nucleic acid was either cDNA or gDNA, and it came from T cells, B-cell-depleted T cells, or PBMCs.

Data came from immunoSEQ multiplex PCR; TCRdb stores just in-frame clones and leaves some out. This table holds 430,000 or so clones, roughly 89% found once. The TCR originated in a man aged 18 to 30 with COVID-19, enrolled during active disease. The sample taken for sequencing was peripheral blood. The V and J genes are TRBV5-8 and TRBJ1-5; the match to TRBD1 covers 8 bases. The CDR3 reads CASRGQGAGNQPQHF. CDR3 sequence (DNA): TGTGCCAGCAGAGGGCAGGGGGCCGGCAATCAGCCCCAGCATTTT.